This T cell receptor (beta chain) appears in the sequencing data of a study of cytotoxic CD8 clonotypes in ibrutinib-treated CLL (dated by TCRdb to the early 2020s). Regarding the study in general: In this cohort, approximately 14 patients were treatment-naive and some 10 were relapsed/refractory, while around 17 had unmutated IGHV. Partial responses were observed in approximately 24 patients and complete responses in 2; after a median follow-up of roughly 62 months, remission was maintained in approximately 14 patients and progression was observed in approximately twelve. The response samples were drawn at a median of approximately twelve months into treatment, with a range of roughly 6 to 40 months. Samples averaged roughly 260,000 productive templates and approximately 100,000 productive rearrangements. Of the 90 or so participants in the trial, about 26 had longitudinal samples available. Cryopreserved peripheral blood mononuclear cells were obtained before treatment, at response, and at either sustained remission or disease progression. Every sample from remission and from progressive disease was obtained while the patients were still on ibrutinib. General conclusions and limits of the study: Public clonotypes were rare and either shrank or stayed stable during treatment, and the rise in clonality at ibrutinib response reflected expansion of private clonotypes. Baseline clonality was found to be higher than that of age-matched healthy donors and was strongly correlated with circulating CD8+ T-cell counts. An increase in clonality was observed at ibrutinib response, with clonality remaining stable during sustained remission and falling back toward baseline at progression. Lymph node repertoires were not examined, and the timing of sampling was not matched between patients in sustained remission and those whose disease progressed.

V gives up 4 bases and J gives up 6 bases, and the segment between their germline ends measures 18 bases. Inclusive of the bounding cysteine and phenylalanine, the CDR3 is 15 residues long. The entry retains the CDR3 DNA only, 45 bases that are in frame from base 1. CDR1 and CDR2 (MNHEY, SMNVEV) derive from the germline V gene (reference sequence). This clone occurred many times. It lacks a known antigen. No base qualities exist here, and no much larger clone lies one base off it. On a MiSeq, deep resolution sequencing aimed for a depth between 1 in 1 million and 1 in 200,000 T cells, with each clonotype covered approximately 9.2x on average. The immunoSEQ hsTCRB Kit was used to generate TCR beta libraries. The authors processed their data as follows. The data were analyzed with ImmunoSEQ Analyzer and ImmunoSEQ Data Assistant, and V, D and J gene assignments followed IMGT definitions. Clonality was computed as one minus normalized Shannon entropy of productive rearrangement frequencies, ranging from 0 to 1. Only overrepresented clonotypes making up at least 0.05% of the repertoire of each patient were included in the public clonotype analysis. Approximately 12 repertoires from age-matched healthy donors, obtained from immuneACCESS, served as clonality controls. This is the immuneACCESS table as TCRdb keeps it, with only in-frame sequences that have V and J called. A part of the clones is gone; compared with another copy, unresolved V genes explain less than half, and the rest is unexplained. The DNA was the basis for D and trimming; V, J and clone size are from that table. This sample gives 45,000 to 50,000 clones in total; roughly 53% of them show up just once. About 31% of the sample is held by the ten biggest clonotypes.

The time point label corresponds to: 12 months on ibrutinib. Approximately 2 micrograms of genomic DNA were extracted from cryopreserved PBMCs for TCR beta library preparation. High-throughput TCR beta sequencing was performed on longitudinal blood samples from CLL patients receiving ibrutinib monotherapy. The patients took part in an open-label, single-center phase 2 trial of ibrutinib monotherapy. The TCR originated in a human donor with chronic lymphocytic leukemia. The sequences come from PBMCs, collected after 12 months of ibrutinib treatment. Recombination connected TRBV27 to TRBJ1-2; D gene: possibly TRBD1, on 5 matching bases. The nucleotide sequence is given as TGTGCCAGCAGTTCCTTGGACCTTGGGGGAGATGGCTACACCTTC. Its product reads: CASSSLDLGGDGYTF.